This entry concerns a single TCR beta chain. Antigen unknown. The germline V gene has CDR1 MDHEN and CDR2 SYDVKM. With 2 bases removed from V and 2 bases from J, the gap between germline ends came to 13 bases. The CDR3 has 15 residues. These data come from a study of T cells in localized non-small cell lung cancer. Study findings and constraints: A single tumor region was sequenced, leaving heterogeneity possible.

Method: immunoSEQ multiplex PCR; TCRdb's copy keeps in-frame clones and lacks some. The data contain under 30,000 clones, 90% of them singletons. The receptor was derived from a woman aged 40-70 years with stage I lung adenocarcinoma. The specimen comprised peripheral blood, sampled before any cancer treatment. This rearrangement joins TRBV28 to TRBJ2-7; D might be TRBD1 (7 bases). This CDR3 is CASSLGGTATYEQYF. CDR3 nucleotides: TGTGCCAGCAGTTTAGGGGGGACAGCCACCTACGAGCAGTACTTC. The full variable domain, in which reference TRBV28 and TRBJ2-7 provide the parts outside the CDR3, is DVKVTQSSRYLVKRTGEKVFLECVQDMDHENMFWYRQDPGLGLRLIYFSYDVKMKEKGDIPEGYSVSREKKERFSLILESASTNQTSMYLCASSLGGTATYEQYFGPGTRLTVT.